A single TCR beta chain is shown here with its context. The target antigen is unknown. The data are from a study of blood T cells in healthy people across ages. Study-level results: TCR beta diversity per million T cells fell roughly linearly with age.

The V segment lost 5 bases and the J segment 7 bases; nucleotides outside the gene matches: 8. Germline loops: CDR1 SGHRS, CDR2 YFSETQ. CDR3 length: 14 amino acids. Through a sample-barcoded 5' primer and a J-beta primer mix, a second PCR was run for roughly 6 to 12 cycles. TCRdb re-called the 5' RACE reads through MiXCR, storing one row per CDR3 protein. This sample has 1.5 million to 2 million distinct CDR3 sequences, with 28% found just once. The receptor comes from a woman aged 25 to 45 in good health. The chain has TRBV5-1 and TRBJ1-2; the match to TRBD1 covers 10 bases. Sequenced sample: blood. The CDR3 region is CASRWDRGGGGYTF. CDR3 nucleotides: TGCGCCAGCAGATGGGACAGGGGAGGAGGTGGCTACACCTTC.